This TCR beta chain was captured by sequencing in a study of T cell responses to AZD1222 COVID-19 vaccine. V trimming: 7 bases; J trimming: 1 base; junction bases outside the gene matches: 14. The CDR3 extends over 19 amino acids. CDR1 and CDR2 (germline): MNHEY, SMNVEV (reference sequence). Clones were read by immunoSEQ multiplex PCR, and TCRdb kept only the in-frame ones, dropping some. The top ten hold approximately 4.8% of the sample, which has around 160,000 clones, roughly 94% seen once. The sequencing used peripheral blood, collected 28 days after the second AZD1222 dose. The receptor comes from an adult who received the AZD1222 COVID-19 vaccine. The V gene is TRBV27, the J gene TRBJ2-3; 13 positions match TRBD2. This chain's CDR3 is CASTRRFRGTSGGTDTQYF. Here the CDR3 DNA reads TGTGCCAGCACCCGGAGGTTTCGTGGGACTAGCGGGGGCACAGATACGCAGTATTTT.